These T cell receptor beta chains were read from a single sample in a study of tumor and adjacent non-tumor tissue in lung cancer. Using its own MiXCR run on the multiplex PCR reads, TCRdb lists one record per CDR3 protein. The sample has some 66,000 distinct CDR3 sequences, 61% seen once. The sequenced sample was distant non-tumor lung tissue. The receptors were gathered from a man in his 70s with non-small cell lung cancer. Each CDR3 is given with its conserved first and last residue. The order of the fields is clone size, D gene, V gene, J gene, CDR3 protein, CDR3 DNA. The D gene is left open where the match is weak. A row's size may be missing; if present it is once, few, many or a size class.

clone size: NA
D gene: NA
V gene: TRBV11-3
J gene: TRBJ2-5
CDR3 protein: CASSLKGLGFQETQYF
CDR3 DNA: TGTGCCAGCAGCTTAAAGGGACTGGGGTTCCAAGAAACCCAGTACTTC

clone size: NA
D gene: NA
V gene: TRBV11-2
J gene: TRBJ2-7
CDR3 protein: CASSVASGSYEQYF
CDR3 DNA: TGTGCCAGCAGCGTAGCCTCAGGGAGCTACGAGCAGTACTTC

clone size: NA
D gene: NA
V gene: TRBV10-3
J gene: TRBJ1-1
CDR3 protein: CAITLGVMGTEAFF
CDR3 DNA: TGTGCCATCACTTTGGGGGTAATGGGCACTGAAGCTTTCTTT

clone size: once
D gene: NA
V gene: TRBV11-2
J gene: TRBJ2-2
CDR3 protein: CASSRRQGQVHTGELFF
CDR3 DNA: TGTGCCAGCAGCCGGAGACAAGGACAAGTCCACACAGGGGAGCTGTTTTTT

clone size: NA
D gene: NA
V gene: TRBV11-3
J gene: TRBJ1-1
CDR3 protein: CASSCSRINMNTEAFF
CDR3 DNA: TGTGCCAGCAGCTGCAGCAGGATAAATATGAACACTGAAGCTTTCTTT

clone size: NA
D gene: NA
V gene: TRBV5-6
J gene: TRBJ1-2
CDR3 protein: CATSFNGYGYTF
CDR3 DNA: TGTGCCACCAGCTTCAACGGGTATGGCTACACCTTC

clone size: many
D gene: NA
V gene: TRBV4-2
J gene: TRBJ2-5
CDR3 protein: CASSQRQETQYF
CDR3 DNA: TGTGCCAGCAGCCAGCGACAAGAGACCCAGTACTTC

clone size: NA
D gene: NA
V gene: TRBV7-8
J gene: TRBJ2-7
CDR3 protein: CVSSLGAEGTHEQYF
CDR3 DNA: TGTGTCAGCAGCTTAGGGGCCGAGGGTACCCACGAGCAGTACTTC

clone size: NA
D gene: NA
V gene: TRBV19
J gene: TRBJ2-2
CDR3 protein: CASNSGTSYTGELYF
CDR3 DNA: TGTGCCAGTAACTCCGGGACAAGTTACACCGGGGAGCTGTATTTT

clone size: NA
D gene: NA
V gene: TRBV6-1
J gene: TRBJ1-5
CDR3 protein: CASSPGIQRPQHF
CDR3 DNA: TGTGCCAGTAGTCCGGGGATTCAAAGGCCCCAGCATTTT

clone size: NA
D gene: NA
V gene: TRBV11-2
J gene: TRBJ2-7
CDR3 protein: CASSLDNGGRYELYF
CDR3 DNA: TGTGCCAGCAGCTTAGATAATGGGGGAAGGTACGAGCTGTACTTC

clone size: many
D gene: NA
V gene: TRBV6-1
J gene: TRBJ2-7
CDR3 protein: CASSEPPVRIYEQYF
CDR3 DNA: TGTGCCAGCAGTGAACCCCCTGTGAGAATCTACGAGCAGTACTTC

clone size: NA
D gene: NA
V gene: TRBV5-1
J gene: TRBJ1-3
CDR3 protein: CASSLDRSRPGNTIYF
CDR3 DNA: TGCGCCAGCAGCTTGGATCGCAGCCGACCTGGAAACACCATATATTTT

clone size: NA
D gene: NA
V gene: TRBV4-1
J gene: TRBJ1-5
CDR3 protein: CASSQDGLYQSRHF
CDR3 DNA: TGCGCCAGCAGCCAAGACGGGTTATATCAGTCCCGGCATTTT

clone size: NA
D gene: TRBD2
V gene: TRBV7-9
J gene: TRBJ2-7
CDR3 protein: CASSQGLAGAQQYF
CDR3 DNA: TGTGCCAGCAGCCAGGGACTAGCGGGGGCCCAGCAGTACTTC

clone size: NA
D gene: TRBD1
V gene: TRBV29-1
J gene: TRBJ2-1
CDR3 protein: CSVFGQVNYNEQFF
CDR3 DNA: TGCAGCGTGTTTGGACAGGTGAACTACAATGAGCAGTTCTTC

clone size: NA
D gene: NA
V gene: TRBV7-8
J gene: TRBJ1-2
CDR3 protein: CASTTFRVADYGYTF
CDR3 DNA: TGTGCCAGCACCACTTTCAGGGTTGCTGACTATGGCTACACCTTC

clone size: NA
D gene: NA
V gene: TRBV7-9
J gene: TRBJ2-6
CDR3 protein: CASSWRSSGAKVLTF
CDR3 DNA: TGTGCCAGCAGCTGGCGGAGCTCTGGGGCCAAGGTCCTGACCTTC

clone size: few
D gene: TRBD2
V gene: TRBV11-1
J gene: TRBJ2-7
CDR3 protein: CASLARLADSYEQYF
CDR3 DNA: TGTGCCAGCTTAGCGCGACTAGCGGACTCCTACGAGCAGTACTTC

clone size: NA
D gene: TRBD1
V gene: TRBV11-3
J gene: TRBJ2-1
CDR3 protein: CASSPPGQGSSEQFF
CDR3 DNA: TGTGCCAGCAGCCCCCCGGGACAGGGGTCTAGTGAGCAGTTCTTC

clone size: NA
D gene: TRBD1
V gene: TRBV4-1
J gene: TRBJ2-7
CDR3 protein: CASSQGIGTGSYEQYF
CDR3 DNA: TGCGCCAGCAGCCAAGGGATCGGGACAGGTTCCTACGAGCAGTACTTC

clone size: many
D gene: NA
V gene: TRBV6-1
J gene: TRBJ2-3
CDR3 protein: CASTYSGSSTDTQYF
CDR3 DNA: TGTGCCAGCACCTATTCAGGGAGTAGCACAGATACGCAGTATTTT

clone size: once
D gene: NA
V gene: TRBV11-2
J gene: TRBJ2-3
CDR3 protein: CVSSLDAGNQPQYF
CDR3 DNA: TGTGTCAGCAGCTTAGATGCGGGGAACCAGCCCCAGTATTTT

clone size: few
D gene: TRBD1
V gene: TRBV29-1
J gene: TRBJ2-2
CDR3 protein: CSGGQTSAGERFF
CDR3 DNA: TGCAGCGGGGGACAGACATCAGCCGGGGAGCGGTTTTTT

clone size: NA
D gene: NA
V gene: TRBV20-1
J gene: TRBJ2-2
CDR3 protein: CSVPDYDTGELFF
CDR3 DNA: TGCAGTGTTCCCGATTATGATACCGGGGAGCTGTTTTTT

clone size: NA
D gene: TRBD1
V gene: TRBV28
J gene: TRBJ2-6
CDR3 protein: CASSLHGVGGFSGANVLTF
CDR3 DNA: TGTGCCAGCAGTTTACATGGGGTAGGGGGCTTCTCTGGGGCCAACGTCCTGACTTTC

clone size: once
D gene: TRBD2
V gene: TRBV4-1
J gene: TRBJ2-1
CDR3 protein: CASSQGNSGVDEQSF
CDR3 DNA: TGCGCCAGCAGCCAAGGCAATAGCGGGGTGGATGAGCAGTCCTTC

clone size: NA
D gene: TRBD2
V gene: TRBV11-2
J gene: TRBJ2-7
CDR3 protein: CASSFGGGEQYF
CDR3 DNA: TGTGCCAGCAGCTTCGGGGGGGGTGAGCAGTACTTC

clone size: NA
D gene: TRBD2
V gene: TRBV5-1
J gene: TRBJ2-7
CDR3 protein: CTSSSTSGTSVYEQYF
CDR3 DNA: TGCACCAGCAGCTCGACTTCCGGGACTAGCGTGTACGAGCAGTACTTC

clone size: many
D gene: NA
V gene: TRBV29-1
J gene: TRBJ1-2
CDR3 protein: CSGAQANYGYTF
CDR3 DNA: TGCAGCGGCGCACAGGCTAACTATGGCTACACCTTC

clone size: NA
D gene: TRBD1
V gene: TRBV15
J gene: TRBJ1-1
CDR3 protein: CVTIRGQGTIDTEAFF
CDR3 DNA: TGTGTCACCATCAGAGGACAGGGCACTATAGACACTGAAGCTTTCTTT

clone size: NA
D gene: NA
V gene: TRBV29-1
J gene: TRBJ1-1
CDR3 protein: CSVVLLNTETFF
CDR3 DNA: TGCAGCGTTGTGTTGTTGAACACTGAAACTTTCTTT

clone size: few
D gene: NA
V gene: TRBV29-1
J gene: TRBJ2-7
CDR3 protein: CSATREVGAADEQYF
CDR3 DNA: TGCAGCGCTACAAGAGAGGTCGGGGCAGCCGACGAGCAGTACTTC

clone size: NA
D gene: NA
V gene: TRBV6-1
J gene: TRBJ1-5
CDR3 protein: CATSKSDSNQPQHF
CDR3 DNA: TGTGCCACGAGTAAATCGGATAGCAATCAGCCCCAGCATTTT

clone size: many
D gene: NA
V gene: TRBV29-1
J gene: TRBJ1-5
CDR3 protein: CSVEVGGIGQPQHF
CDR3 DNA: TGCAGCGTTGAGGTGGGGGGGATCGGTCAGCCCCAGCATTTT

clone size: many
D gene: NA
V gene: TRBV5-6
J gene: TRBJ1-1
CDR3 protein: CASSLGSGAVRAAEAFF
CDR3 DNA: TGTGCCAGCAGCTTGGGGTCTGGGGCAGTTCGAGCCGCTGAAGCTTTCTTT

clone size: NA
D gene: NA
V gene: TRBV11-2
J gene: TRBJ1-3
CDR3 protein: CASSPQVPGNTIYF
CDR3 DNA: TGTGCCAGCAGTCCACAGGTCCCTGGAAACACCATATATTTT

clone size: NA
D gene: NA
V gene: TRBV11-2
J gene: TRBJ2-3
CDR3 protein: CANSSGLTTDTQYF
CDR3 DNA: TGTGCCAACAGCTCCGGATTAACCACAGATACGCAGTATTTT

clone size: NA
D gene: NA
V gene: TRBV11-2
J gene: TRBJ2-2
CDR3 protein: CAYSSGGGTNTGELFF
CDR3 DNA: TGTGCCTACAGCTCTGGAGGGGGGACAAACACCGGGGAGCTGTTTTTT